This T cell receptor beta chain derives from a study of blood T cell repertoires in COVID-19. In the study overall: Acute-phase and convalescent COVID-19 samples originated in the United States, Italy and Spain. Nucleic acid was either cDNA or gDNA, and it came from T cells, B-cell-depleted T cells, or PBMCs.

Per the authors' pipeline: For nucleated cells, counts were estimated from reference gene primer amplification. The data were produced by immunoSEQ multiplex PCR, yet TCRdb's version contains in-frame clones alone and is incomplete. V, J and clone size reflect that table, while D and trimming were determined from the DNA. The table has 70,000 to 100,000 clones, about 90% seen once. Germline CDR1 is LGHDT and CDR2 is YNNKEL (reference sequence). This CDR3 comprises 16 residues. V shed 1 base and J 4 bases; nucleotides not matched to a gene: 4. The chain uses TRBV3-1 (or the pseudogene TRBV3-2) and TRBJ2-3; 11 bases map to TRBD2. The source of this sequence is a woman in her 70s with acute or convalescent COVID-19. Sequenced: peripheral blood. The DNA for the CDR3 is TGTGCCAGCAGCCAAGTAGCGGGAGGGCCTGCAGATACGCAGTATTTT. Its translation is CASSQVAGGPADTQYF.